A selection of T cell receptor beta chains follows, all from one sample in a study of T cell responses to AZD1222 COVID-19 vaccine. Sequencing was performed with immunoSEQ multiplex PCR; in TCRdb, only in-frame clones are kept and a portion is missing. The repertoire has roughly 140,000 clones, 82% of them found once; the top ten carry roughly 4.3%. This specimen consisted of peripheral blood, obtained on day 0 of MenACWY control vaccination. Source of these receptors: an adult in good health. CDR3s include the opening cysteine and the closing phenylalanine or tryptophan. D genes are given only for firm matches. The listing skips clone size in some rows; elsewhere it reads once, few, many or a size class.

.	14	TRBV5-5	TRBD1	TRBJ2-7	TGTGCCAGCAGCGGTTGGGACAGGGGATACGAGCAGTACTTC	CASSGWDRGYEQYF
.	14	TRBV3-1/TRBV3-2	.	TRBJ1-6	TGTGCCAGCAGCCCTCGAGGGGGGAATTCACCCCTCCACTTT	CASSPRGGNSPLHF
.	15	TRBV7-6	.	TRBJ2-2	TGTGCCAGCAGCCACGCCCGAGCAGTTTCCGGGGAGCTGTTTTTT	CASSHARAVSGELFF
few	17	TRBV5-8	TRBD1	TRBJ1-3	TGTGCCAGCAGCCCAGACAGGGGGCGCATATTTCGAAACACCATATATTTT	CASSPDRGRIFRNTIYF
.	15	TRBV6-5	TRBD2	TRBJ2-2	TGTGCCAGTTCTGGACTAGCGGGGAACACCGGGGAGCTGTTTTTT	CASSGLAGNTGELFF
.	15	TRBV5-6	TRBD1	TRBJ2-2	TGTGCCAGCAGCTTCGGGACAGGAGGTCCCGGGGAGCTGTTTTTT	CASSFGTGGPGELFF
.	16	TRBV11-1	TRBD1	TRBJ1-1	TGTGCCAGCAGCTTATCCACAGGGGCCGTGGGTTCTGAAGCTTTCTTT	CASSLSTGAVGSEAFF
few	15	TRBV3-1/TRBV3-2	.	TRBJ1-1	TGTGCCAGCAGCCGGATACTCGGGAGGGGAACTGAAGCTTTCTTT	CASSRILGRGTEAFF
.	15	TRBV18	TRBD1	TRBJ1-2	TGTGCCAGCTCACCTCCCGCAGGGGGGAACTATGGCTACACCTTC	CASSPPAGGNYGYTF
once	15	TRBV3-1/TRBV3-2	.	TRBJ1-6	TGTGCCAGCAGCCTACAGGGAACGTATAATTCACCCCTCCACTTT	CASSLQGTYNSPLHF
.	14	TRBV7-8	TRBD1	TRBJ1-2	TGTGCCAGCAGCTGGGACAGTTCTAACTATGGCTACACCTTC	CASSWDSSNYGYTF
.	15	TRBV7-2	.	TRBJ2-5	TGTGCCAGCAGGCACCCCGTCGTAGCCCTAGAGACCCAGTACTTC	CASRHPVVALETQYF
.	14	TRBV9	.	TRBJ2-3	TGTGCCAGCAGCGTAGTGGCGACGACAGATACGCAGTATTTT	CASSVVATTDTQYF
.	16	TRBV4-2	TRBD2	TRBJ2-1	TGTGCCAGCAGCCAAGCCGGACTAGCGGGGGGCAATGAGCAGTTCTTC	CASSQAGLAGGNEQFF
.	15	TRBV6-2/TRBV6-3	.	TRBJ2-3	TGTGCCAGCAGTTACAAGCTCCTGCCGGGAGATACGCAGTATTTT	CASSYKLLPGDTQYF
.	12	TRBV5-1	.	TRBJ2-1	TGCGCCAGCAGCTTGTCAGTCAATGAGCAGTTCTTC	CASSLSVNEQFF
.	15	TRBV27	TRBD1	TRBJ2-1	TGTGCCAGCAGTCAACAACAGGGGAACTACAATGAGCAGTTCTTC	CASSQQQGNYNEQFF
many	16	TRBV5-4	TRBD2	TRBJ2-5	TGTGCCAGCAGCCAAACATTTGGAAGCGGGGTGGTGACCCAGTACTTC	CASSQTFGSGVVTQYF
.	16	TRBV2	TRBD1	TRBJ2-2	TGTGCCAGCACCTGGAGGACAGGGCCCCCCACCGGGGAGCTGTTTTTT	CASTWRTGPPTGELFF
once	14	TRBV12-5	TRBD2	TRBJ2-2	TGTGCTAGTGGTTCCAGCGGGGGGGCCGGGGAGCTGTTTTTT	CASGSSGGAGELFF
.	15	TRBV15	.	TRBJ2-1	TGTGCCACCAGCAGAAGATCTCCGGGTTACAATGAGCAGTTCTTC	CATSRRSPGYNEQFF
few	15	TRBV2	.	TRBJ2-5	TGTGCCAGCATGACGGGGGATTTAGGAGGAGAGACCCAGTACTTC	CASMTGDLGGETQYF
.	14	TRBV27	.	TRBJ1-1	TGTGCCAGCAGTTTATATACCGGTAACACTGAAGCTTTCTTT	CASSLYTGNTEAFF
.	14	TRBV7-9	.	TRBJ1-1	TGTGCCAGCAGCTTAGATGGGGTGGGCACTGAAGCTTTCTTT	CASSLDGVGTEAFF
.	16	TRBV7-6	.	TRBJ1-1	TGTGCCAGCAGCTTAGGTGTTGGGGGGTTATACACTGAAGCTTTCTTT	CASSLGVGGLYTEAFF
few	16	TRBV2	.	TRBJ1-2	TGTGCCAGCAGGGAAGAGGTAGTAGATGCCACCTATGGCTACACCTTC	CASREEVVDATYGYTF
.	14	TRBV5-1	.	TRBJ2-2	TGCGCCAGCAGGTCACTAGGGGCTCCCGGGGAGCTGTTTTTT	CASRSLGAPGELFF
.	15	TRBV5-5	TRBD1	TRBJ1-1	TGTGCCAGCAGCTTAGGCACCGGGACAGGGATCGAAGCTTTCTTT	CASSLGTGTGIEAFF
.	15	TRBV7-9	.	TRBJ2-7	TGTGCCAGCAGCCACCGGGACCGCTACTCCTACGAGCAGTACTTC	CASSHRDRYSYEQYF
.	17	TRBV28	TRBD1	TRBJ1-2	TGTGCCAGCAGCTCCCCCGGGACAGGGGGCTGGGGTAATGGCTACACCTTC	CASSSPGTGGWGNGYTF
once	15	TRBV7-2	.	TRBJ2-3	TGTGCCAGCAGCTTATTTCCGCGGGGCACAGATACGCAGTATTTT	CASSLFPRGTDTQYF
.	14	TRBV13	.	TRBJ2-7	TGTGCCAGCAGCTCCAAAACAGGAGTCTACGAGCAGTACTTC	CASSSKTGVYEQYF
.	13	TRBV11-3	.	TRBJ1-1	TGTGCCAGCAGCCCCGGACTGAACACTGAAGCTTTCTTT	CASSPGLNTEAFF
few	15	TRBV18	.	TRBJ2-1	TGTGCCAGCTCACGACAGGCCTTCTCCTACAATGAGCAGTTCTTC	CASSRQAFSYNEQFF
.	16	TRBV10-1	.	TRBJ1-2	TGCGCCAGCAGAAGGGGTGGCACCCAGTCCGGGTATGGCTACACCTTC	CASRRGGTQSGYGYTF
.	10	TRBV29-1	.	TRBJ1-2	TGCAGCGTCGAAGGACTTGGCTACACCTTC	CSVEGLGYTF
.	14	TRBV10-2	.	TRBJ1-3	TGCGCCAGCAGTGAGATGTATACTGGAAACACCATATATTTT	CASSEMYTGNTIYF
.	14	TRBV29-1	TRBD1	TRBJ1-1	TGCAGCGCCGGACAGGGCCTCATGAACACTGAAGCTTTCTTT	CSAGQGLMNTEAFF
.	16	TRBV25-1	.	TRBJ1-2	TGTGCCAGCAGTGAATCCCTTATAACAGGCCTCTATGGCTACACCTTC	CASSESLITGLYGYTF
.	17	TRBV3-1/TRBV3-2	.	TRBJ2-1	TGTGCCAGCAGCCCTCAGGAGGCCCGGCTAGCCTACAATGAGCAGTTCTTC	CASSPQEARLAYNEQFF
few	16	TRBV5-1	TRBD1	TRBJ1-1	TGCGCCAGCAGCCCATCCTCGACAGGGATGAACACTGAAGCTTTCTTT	CASSPSSTGMNTEAFF
.	14	TRBV6-6	.	TRBJ1-2	TGTGCCAGCAGTCCGGGTGATCGGGTTTCGGGCTACACCTTC	CASSPGDRVSGYTF
.	17	TRBV7-9	.	TRBJ2-2	TGTGCCAGCAGCCCCCGGGCAGGGAACCTCCTGACCGGGGAGCTGTTTTTT	CASSPRAGNLLTGELFF
.	15	TRBV6-5	.	TRBJ1-2	TGTGCCAGCAGTACTCAACCTCAACAGGGCTATGGCTACACCTTC	CASSTQPQQGYGYTF
.	13	TRBV18	TRBD1	TRBJ1-2	TGTGCCAGCTCACCAGACAGGGACTATGGCTACACCTTC	CASSPDRDYGYTF
.	15	TRBV2	.	TRBJ1-4	TGTGCCAGCAGTTCCCCCCTGGGGGGAATTGAAAAACTGTTTTTT	CASSSPLGGIEKLFF
.	14	TRBV5-8	.	TRBJ1-1	TGTGCCAGCAGCTTGGTTTGGGGTAAAACTGAAGCTTTCTTT	CASSLVWGKTEAFF
few	16	TRBV2	.	TRBJ2-3	TGTGCCAGCAGTGTTTTTGCGGGAACAAGCACAGATACGCAGTATTTT	CASSVFAGTSTDTQYF
.	14	TRBV15	.	TRBJ1-1	TGTGCCACCAGCAGAGCTATGGGTTTCGCTGAAGCTTTCTTT	CATSRAMGFAEAFF
.	13	TRBV7-3	.	TRBJ2-2	TGTGCCAGCAGCTTGGCCCTTTCCGGGGAGCTGTTTTTT	CASSLALSGELFF
.	13	TRBV12-3/TRBV12-4	.	TRBJ1-1	TGTGCCAGCAGTTTATCGGCAGGGGCTGAAGCTTTCTTT	CASSLSAGAEAFF
.	14	TRBV2	.	TRBJ1-5	TGTGCCAGCAGTGAAGTGGGCCGAAATCAGCCCCAGCATTTT	CASSEVGRNQPQHF
.	16	TRBV3-1/TRBV3-2	.	TRBJ2-2	TGTGCCAGCAGCCAAGCCGGGCCTATGAAGTCCGGGGAGCTGTTTTTT	CASSQAGPMKSGELFF